This T cell receptor delta chain was recovered during a study of gamma-delta T cells after stem cell transplantation. TCRdb reanalysed the RT-PCR reads with CATT. The sample carries over a thousand delta-chain clones, about 3.4% recorded once. CDR1 is GEAIGNYY and CDR2 is EKD in the germline V gene. This CDR3 has 16 residues. This clone occurred a few times. This is likely an artifact of a read error, given a far larger clone one base away. The sample holds other DNA sequences that translate to the same CDR3. The chain carries TRDV2 and TRDJ1; tentatively, D is TRDD2 (5 bases). The receptor was isolated from a human donor. It is not recorded whose cells these are; they may come from a transplant donor. What was sequenced was gamma-delta T cells. CDR3 coding DNA: TGTGCCTGCGACATCCTTCGAGGCAAGGACAGCGATAAACTCATCTTT. This gives the protein CACDILRGKDSDKLIF.